This T cell receptor (beta chain) derives from a study of T cells after yellow fever vaccination. Study-wide findings and caveats: A faster peak, day 5 versus 15, was reached by the weaker secondary response. The study re-detected most primary-vaccination clones after the booster (around 96% CD4, roughly 85% CD8). The bulk population could contribute abundant contaminating clonotypes to FACS-sorted repertoires.

Germline V gene sequence: CDR1 SGHRS, CDR2 YFSETQ. Trimming cost V 2 bases and J 5 bases; bases outside gene matches: 17. The CDR3 sequence is 19 residues long. Only a few counts were recorded for this clonotype. Its specificity is unknown. Making TCR cDNA involved 5'RACE template switching, which added UMIs and a universal primer site. Each CDR3 protein is one row after TCRdb ran MiXCR on the 5' RACE reads. The table records around 300,000 distinct CDR3 sequences, 13% of them present only once. The receptor comes from a young man who received the YFV17D yellow fever vaccine. The rearrangement links TRBV5-1 to TRBJ2-1; TRBD2 matches at 9 bases. The sample was CD4+ T cells sorted from PBMCs, taken 45 days after the yellow fever booster vaccination. The CDR3 coding sequence is TGCGCCAGCAGCTTTTCGACTAGCGGTCCTCTACCGCGAAACAATGAGCAGTTCTTC. It translates to CASSFSTSGPLPRNNEQFF.